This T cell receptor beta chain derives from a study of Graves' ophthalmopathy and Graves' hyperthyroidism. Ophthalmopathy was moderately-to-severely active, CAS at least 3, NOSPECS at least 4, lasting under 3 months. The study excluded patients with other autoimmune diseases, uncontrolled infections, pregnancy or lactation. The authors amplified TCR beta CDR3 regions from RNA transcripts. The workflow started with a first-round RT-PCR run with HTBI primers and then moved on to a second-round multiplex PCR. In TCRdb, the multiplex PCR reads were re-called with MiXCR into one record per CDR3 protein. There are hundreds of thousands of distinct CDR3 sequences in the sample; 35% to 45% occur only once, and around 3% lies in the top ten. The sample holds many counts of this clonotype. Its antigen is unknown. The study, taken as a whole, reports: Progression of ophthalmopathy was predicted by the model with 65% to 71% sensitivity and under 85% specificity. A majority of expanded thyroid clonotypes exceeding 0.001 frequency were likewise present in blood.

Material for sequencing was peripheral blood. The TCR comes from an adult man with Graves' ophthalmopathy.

CDR3 in DNA: TGTGCCAGCAGTCGGGGACCTTACGAGCAGTACTTC. This encodes CASSRGPYEQYF. The rearrangement uses TRBV25-1 and TRBJ2-7; D may correspond to TRBD1 or TRBD2 (5 bases each). The CDR3 is 12 amino acids. V shed 5 bases and J shed 4 bases, with 9 bases lying between them. CDR1 is MGHDK, CDR2 SYGVNS, per germline.